The 5 T cell receptor beta chains below come from one sample, sequenced in a study of blood T cell repertoires in COVID-19. Data came from immunoSEQ multiplex PCR; TCRdb stores just in-frame clones and leaves some out. The table lists about 160,000 clones, 70% to 85% of them singletons. The sample comprised peripheral blood. These receptors came from a woman of 80 years or more with acute or convalescent COVID-19.

J is TRBJ1-1 and V is TRBV11-2; D not resolved. The CDR3 is 13 residues long. Germline CDR1 is SGHAT and CDR2 is FQNNGV. V was trimmed by 5 bases and J by 7 bases, leaving 14 bases between them. The CDR3 region has the DNA TGTGCCAGCAGCCCTCGGAGGGCTAGTGAAGCTTTCTTT. Translating gives CASSPRRASEAFF.

The chain is built from TRBV18 and TRBJ1-1, with TRBD1 matching 7 bases. The ends lost 1 base at V and 6 bases at J; junction bases unmatched: 5. The CDR3 has 14 amino acids. The germline V gene has CDR1 KGHSH and CDR2 LQKENI. The CDR3 spells CASSPQGGPPEAFF. The CDR3 region has the DNA TGTGCCAGCTCACCACAAGGGGGCCCACCTGAAGCTTTCTTT. The whole variable domain, filled in from reference TRBV18 and TRBJ1-1, reads NAGVMQNPRHLVRRRGQEARLRCSPMKGHSHVYWYRQLPEEGLKFMVYLQKENIIDESGMPKERFSAEFPKEGPSILRIQQVVRGDSAAYFCASSPQGGPPEAFFGQGTRLTVV.

The J gene is TRBJ2-7, the V gene TRBV7-9, with TRBD1 identical over 10 bases. The CDR3 has 14 residues. Germline CDR1 reads SEHNR; CDR2 reads FQNEAQ (reference sequence). After removal of 5 bases from V and 9 bases from J, the junction contained 10 bases not matched to a gene. In DNA, the CDR3 is TGTGCCAGCAGCCAAAGGACAGGGGGAAGTGTGCAGTACTTC. Translating gives CASSQRTGGSVQYF.

The chain recombines TRBV11-2 with TRBJ2-3; TRBD2 might be the D (6 bases). The CDR3 length is 14 residues. V lost 5 bases and J lost 7, with 16 bases in between. Germline V gene sequence: CDR1 SGHAT, CDR2 FQNNGV. The CDR3 bases are TGTGCCAGCAGCCCCTCCGGGACTGGGAATACGCAGTATTTT. As protein: CASSPSGTGNTQYF.

The rearrangement joins TRBV19 to TRBJ2-1; no definite D call. In germline, CDR1 is LNHDA, CDR2 SQIVND (reference sequence). V was cut by 6 bases and J by 0 bases, with 9 bases left in between. This CDR3 is 14 amino acids long. The CDR3 nucleotides read TGTGCCAGTAGCCCCTATAGCTCCTACAATGAGCAGTTCTTC. The encoded protein is CASSPYSSYNEQFF.